This TCR beta chain is from a study of post-analysis software for immune sequencing data. As for the study in general: The disease courses covered relapsing-remitting, secondary progressive and progressive-relapsing multiple sclerosis. Study-level points and caveats: Normalized Chao1 diversity was significantly reduced in patients versus controls. By F measure, samples from a shared preparation batch strongly co-clustered.

Prepared libraries of TCR beta cDNA carried unique molecular identifiers. T cells numbering about 0.95 to 11 million gave rise to around 460,000 cDNA molecules. Each CDR3 protein is one row after TCRdb ran MiXCR on the PCR reads. The sample carries just over 250,000 distinct CDR3 sequences, 36% recorded once. Comment on this clonotype: Its antigen is unknown.

Input material: blood. This clonotype originated in a girl between 5 and 17 years old with multiple sclerosis.

This CDR3 reads CASSEGFPRDYLYNEQFF. The CDR3 nucleotides are TGTGCCAGCAGTGAAGGATTCCCCCGGGACTACCTCTACAATGAGCAGTTCTTC. The rearrangement joins TRBV25-1 to TRBJ2-1, with 7 bases identical to TRBD2. This CDR3 has 18 residues. Trimming took 2 bases from V and 3 from J; bases not matched to a gene: 13. Germline CDR1 is MGHDK and CDR2 is SYGVNS.